The 32 T cell receptor beta chains below come from one sample, sequenced in a study of blood T cells in healthy people across ages. Combining a sample-barcoded 5' primer with a J-beta primer mix, a second PCR ran for roughly 6 to 12 cycles. TCRdb recomputed calls from the 5' RACE reads with MiXCR, one row per CDR3 protein. The table lists around 690,000 distinct CDR3 sequences, 58% of them singletons. The sample taken for sequencing was blood. These receptors were obtained from a man aged 60 to 69 in good health.

This clonotype was seen more than once but under ten times. The rearrangement links TRBV4-2 to TRBJ2-7; D is possibly TRBD1 (6 bases). V was cut by 4 bases and J by 6 bases, with 16 bases left in between. Germline V gene sequence: CDR1 LGHNA, CDR2 YNFKEQ. This CDR3 contains 14 residues. The CDR3 here is CASSPLKGQGEQYF. In DNA form, the CDR3 reads TGTGCCAGCAGCCCGCTAAAGGGACAAGGCGAGCAGTACTTC.

This sequence joins TRBV6-1 and TRBJ2-5; 10 nucleotides line up with TRBD1. V lost 7 bases, J lost 4 bases, and 9 bases stayed unmatched. This CDR3 region has 15 residues. Germline V CDR1 and CDR2: MNHNS, SASEGT. CDR3 sequence (DNA): TGTGCCAGCACACTGGACAGGGGGGTTGGAGAGACCCAGTACTTC. Residues: CASTLDRGVGETQYF.

The CDR3 DNA follows: TGCGCCAGCAGCTTAACAGGAAGAGATACGCAGTATTTT. It yields the protein CASSLTGRDTQYF. The genes are TRBV5-1 and TRBJ2-3, with TRBD1 as a possible D gene (5 bases). Germline CDR1 is SGHRS and CDR2 is YFSETQ. The CDR3 covers 13 residues. Trimming took 2 bases from V and 5 from J, leaving 9 bases between them.

For this clonotype: One end of the junction varies from germline; a read error may be responsible. The CDR3 reads CASSPLKAGGPPASTDAQYF. The CDR3 region has the DNA TGCGCCAGCAGCCCACTAAAGGCGGGGGGACCTCCTGCAAGCACAGATGCGCAGTATTTT. This sequence joins TRBV5-1 and TRBJ2-3; TRBD2 agrees at 8 bases. The length of the CDR3 is 20 residues. The germline V gene encodes CDR1 SGHRS and CDR2 YFSETQ.

This clonotype was found a few times. This sequence joins TRBV4-1 and TRBJ2-3; D gene uncertain. Germline values: CDR1 MGHRA, CDR2 YSYEKL. The length of the CDR3 is 14 residues. The V gene lost 5 bases and the J gene lost 2 bases, with 11 bases spanning the gap. CDR3 sequence reads: CASSSDGFTDTQYF. Here the CDR3 DNA reads TGCGCCAGCAGCTCGGACGGATTCACAGATACGCAGTATTTT.

The V call is TRBV7-9, the J call TRBJ2-5, with D perhaps matching TRBD1 or TRBD2 (6 bases each). V was cut by 6 bases and J by 5 bases, with 16 bases left in between. The length of the CDR3 is 14 residues. The V gene's germline CDR1 is SEHNR and CDR2 FQNEAQ (reference sequence). This CDR3 is CASSLGGSKETQYF. For the CDR3, the DNA is TGTGCCAGCAGTTTGGGGGGCTCCAAGGAGACCCAGTACTTC.

This sequence joins TRBV20-1 and TRBJ1-1, with D possibly being TRBD1 (5 bases). Germline assignment: CDR1 DFQATT and CDR2 SNEGSKA (reference sequence). The ends were cut back, 3 bases at V and 1 base at J, with 12 bases in the middle. The CDR3 loop spans 14 amino acids. The CDR3 coding sequence is TGCAGTGCTAGTCCGGCGCAGGGGAACACTGAAGCTTTCTTT. This sequence encodes CSASPAQGNTEAFF.

The rearrangement joins TRBV6-2 or TRBV6-3 to TRBJ1-5; the match to TRBD1 covers 9 bases. CDR1 and CDR2 from the germline V gene are MNHEY and SVGEGT. The CDR3 sequence is 19 residues long. Trimming removed 6 bases from V and 2 bases from J; junction bases left unmatched: 17. This chain's CDR3 is CASSRPVGTGRRGNQPQHF. CDR3 nucleotides: TGTGCCAGCAGCCGCCCCGTGGGGACAGGGCGCAGGGGCAATCAGCCCCAGCATTTT.

Note on this clonotype: The junction and the germline gene differ at one end; a read error may be behind it. The J gene is TRBJ1-6, the V gene TRBV5-1; D unresolved. The CDR3 extends over 14 amino acids. Germline V CDR1 and CDR2: SGHRS, YFSETQ. CDR3 bases: TGCGCCAGTAGCTCCACCGGGCCAAATTCACCCCTCCACTTT. This sequence encodes CASSSTGPNSPLHF.

The chain carries TRBV5-1 and TRBJ1-2; D remains unclear. Per germline, CDR1 SGHRS and CDR2 YFSETQ. Trimming cost V 0 bases and J 4 bases, with 10 bases left between them. The CDR3 is 14 amino acids. CDR3 sequence (DNA): TGCGCCAGCAGCTTGGATGTCTTGATCTATGGCTACACCTTC. Protein sequence: CASSLDVLIYGYTF.

The gene calls are TRBV5-5 and TRBJ2-7, with 9 nucleotides matching TRBD2. J gave up 4 bases and V 4 bases, and 9 bases lay outside the gene matches. Germline V gives CDR1 SGHKS, CDR2 YYEKEE (reference sequence). The CDR3 is 15 amino acids. The CDR3, as DNA: TGTGCCAGCAGCCCGGCTGCTAGCGGGGCGTACGAGCAGTACTTC. Its protein is CASSPAASGAYEQYF.

The chain couples TRBV29-1 to TRBJ2-5; D might be TRBD1 or TRBD2, each matching 6 bases. The CDR3 covers 14 residues. Germline CDR1 and CDR2: SQVTM and ANQGSEA. Trimming stripped 7 bases from V and 0 bases from J, with 15 bases between. As DNA, the CDR3 is TGCAGCGCCCGGGACGGGGGCCACCAAGAGACCCAGTACTTC. Protein: CSARDGGHQETQYF.

This clonotype was detected only a few times. This chain uses TRBV20-1 with TRBJ2-5; D unresolved. CDR3 length equals 14 residues. Per the germline V gene, CDR1 is DFQATT and CDR2 is SNEGSKA (reference sequence). Trimming took 1 base from V and 1 from J, leaving 10 bases between them. CDR3 sequence (DNA): TGCAGTGCTAGAGTATCCTTGGCCCAAGAGACCCAGTACTTC. Amino acids: CSARVSLAQETQYF.

This clonotype was counted only a few times. The chain carries TRBV29-1 and TRBJ2-7, with 7 nucleotides matching TRBD2. The CDR3 covers 14 residues. V trimming: 5 bases; J trimming: 0 bases; junction bases outside the gene matches: 7. Per the germline V gene, CDR1 is SQVTM and CDR2 is ANQGSEA. Here the CDR3 DNA reads TGCAGCGTTATGGGGGGGACGTTCTCCTACGAGCAGTACTTC. Amino acid sequence: CSVMGGTFSYEQYF.

V usage is TRBV5-6 and J usage is TRBJ2-6, with D perhaps being TRBD1 or TRBD2 (5 bases each). The CDR3 is 17 residues long. Looked up from germline, CDR1 is SGHDT and CDR2 is YYEEEE. V lost 1 base, J lost 0 bases, and 11 bases lay in between. DNA of the CDR3: TGTGCCAGCAGCTTGACGGGACGCGACTCTGGGGCCAACGTCCTGACTTTC. This codes for CASSLTGRDSGANVLTF. The whole variable domain, remainder taken from reference TRBV5-6 and TRBJ2-6, is DAGVTQSPTHLIKTRGQQVTLRCSPKSGHDTVSWYQQALGQGPQFIFQYYEEEERQRGNFPDRFSGHQFPNYSSELNVNALLLGDSALYLCASSLTGRDSGANVLTFGAGSRLTVL.

The chain has TRBV27 and TRBJ2-1; D is possibly TRBD2 (6 bases). The germline V and J ends were trimmed by 2 bases and 8 bases, with 16 bases remaining between them. This CDR3 has 15 amino acids. The germline V gene has CDR1 MNHEY and CDR2 SMNVEV (reference sequence). The DNA for the CDR3 is TGTGCCAGCAGTTTACCGGGCGGCAGGAGGGATGAGCAGTTCTTC. It yields the protein CASSLPGGRRDEQFF.

The chain couples TRBV27 to TRBJ1-6, with 8 positions matching TRBD1. CDR1 is MNHEY, CDR2 SMNVEV, per germline (reference sequence). This CDR3 has 14 residues. V dropped 7 bases and J dropped 6; count of bases not matched to a gene: 5. The CDR3 spells CASTGGAGNSPLHF. CDR3 coding DNA: TGTGCCAGCACAGGGGGCGCGGGTAATTCACCCCTCCACTTT.

The chain links TRBV2 to TRBJ1-4; 9 bases map to TRBD1. J was trimmed by 8 bases and V by 6 bases; bases with no gene match: 4. Germline V gene sequence: CDR1 SNHLY, CDR2 FYNNEI. CDR3 length equals 13 residues. CDR3 nucleotides: TGTGCCAGCAGACAGGGGGCAGAGGAAAAACTGTTTTTT. Its protein is CASRQGAEEKLFF.

The V and J genes are TRBV7-2 and TRBJ2-1; possible D gene TRBD2, 5 bases. With 3 bases removed from V and 8 bases from J, the gap between germline ends came to 14 bases. This CDR3 has 14 residues. CDR1 is SGHTA, CDR2 FQGNSA, per germline. This chain's CDR3 is CASSLSRSVDEQFF. CDR3 nucleotides: TGTGCCAGCAGCTTGTCCCGTAGCGTGGATGAGCAGTTCTTC.

The V call is TRBV20-1, the J call TRBJ2-3; 11 positions agree with TRBD1. Germline V gives CDR1 DFQATT, CDR2 SNEGSKA (reference sequence). The V segment lost 2 bases and the J segment 2 bases; nucleotides outside the gene matches: 3. The CDR3 covers 15 residues. CDR3 coding DNA: TGCAGTGCTAGACAGGGACAGGGGGTCACAGATACGCAGTATTTT. It translates to CSARQGQGVTDTQYF.

The chain has TRBV2 and TRBJ1-2; D remains unclear. Trimming pared 3 bases from V and 4 bases from J, leaving 15 bases between. In germline, CDR1 is SNHLY, CDR2 FYNNEI. The CDR3 has 15 residues. CDR3 bases: TGTGCCAGCAGTGAGGGCCCTGGGAGGCTCTATGGCTACACCTTC. This codes for CASSEGPGRLYGYTF. The entire variable domain, with the rest obtained from reference TRBV2 and TRBJ1-2, is as follows: EPEVTQTPSHQVTQMGQEVILRCVPISNHLYFYWYRQILGQKVEFLVSFYNNEISEKSEIFDDQFSVERPDGSNFTLKIRSTKLEDSAMYFCASSEGPGRLYGYTFGSGTRLTVV.

The chain combines TRBV5-1 with TRBJ1-1, with TRBD1 as a possible D gene (6 bases). V lost 6 bases and J 0 bases, leaving 15 bases between the germline ends. Germline V CDR1 and CDR2: SGHRS, YFSETQ. The CDR3 has 15 amino acids. The CDR3 spells CASNPLGAVNTEAFF. Here the CDR3 DNA reads TGCGCCAGCAATCCTTTGGGGGCAGTGAACACTGAAGCTTTCTTT.

This clonotype has more than one count but fewer than ten. This chain links TRBV5-5 with TRBJ1-1; 8 positions agree with TRBD1. Germline loops: CDR1 SGHKS, CDR2 YYEKEE (reference sequence). Losses at the gene ends were 5 bases for V and 0 bases for J; bases not matched to a gene: 3. The CDR3 is made up of 14 amino acids. CDR3 sequence (DNA): TGTGCCAGCAGTCGACAGGGGATGAACACTGAAGCTTTCTTT. Residues: CASSRQGMNTEAFF. Full variable domain (remainder filled in from reference TRBV5-5 and TRBJ1-1): DAGVTQSPTHLIKTRGQQVTLRCSPISGHKSVSWYQQVLGQGPQFIFQYYEKEERGRGNFPDRFSARQFPNYSSELNVNALLLGDSALYLCASSRQGMNTEAFFGQGTRLTVV.

This clonotype was seen just once. This rearrangement joins TRBV29-1 to TRBJ2-7; possibly TRBD2 for D (5 bases). The J call may be incorrect, as the DNA end agrees better with TRBJ2-5. This CDR3 comprises 13 residues. CDR1 is SQVTM, CDR2 ANQGSEA, per germline. The CDR3 DNA sequence: TGCAGCGTTGAATCGTCCCGCGGGGAGACCCAGTACTTC. It specifies CSVESSRGETQYF.

The J gene is TRBJ1-4, the V gene TRBV7-6, with 7 bases fitting TRBD1. Germline V gene sequence: CDR1 SGHVS, CDR2 FNYEAQ. V dropped 5 bases and J dropped 4; count of bases not matched to a gene: 10. The CDR3 covers 16 residues. The CDR3 loop is CASSRRQGVGNEKLFF. The CDR3 bases are TGTGCCAGCAGCCGACGACAGGGAGTGGGTAATGAAAAACTGTTTTTT.

The chain is built from TRBV5-1 and TRBJ2-2; 14 bases align to TRBD2. The CDR3 contains 16 residues. Trimming took 4 bases from V and 7 from J; bases not matched to a gene: 6. Germline V gives CDR1 SGHRS, CDR2 YFSETQ. CDR3 sequence: CASSGLAGGEGGELFF. The DNA of the CDR3 is TGCGCCAGCAGCGGACTAGCGGGGGGCGAAGGCGGGGAGCTGTTTTTT.

This clonotype was counted between two and nine times. The chain combines TRBV15 with TRBJ2-3, with 10 nucleotides matching TRBD2. Germline values: CDR1 LNHNV, CDR2 YYDKDF (reference sequence). Unmatched junction bases numbered 16, after V lost 4 bases and J lost 6 bases. The CDR3 covers 18 residues. This CDR3 reads CATSKGSGGRRLWDTQYF. The CDR3 DNA sequence: TGTGCCACCAGCAAAGGTAGCGGGGGGCGGCGTCTCTGGGATACGCAGTATTTT.

The V gene is TRBV28, the J gene TRBJ2-3; 7 nucleotides agree with TRBD2. The J segment lost 1 base and the V segment lost 5 bases, leaving 12 bases of the junction unmatched. Germline CDR1 MDHEN, CDR2 SYDVKM. The CDR3 is made up of 17 amino acids. CDR3 sequence: CASSPLEAGRGTDTQYF. The DNA of the CDR3 is TGTGCCAGCAGTCCTTTGGAAGCGGGGAGGGGCACAGATACGCAGTATTTT.

The chain has TRBV11-2 and TRBJ2-7, with D unclear. The DNA matches TRBJ2-5 better at its end, which makes the J call doubtful. The CDR3 has 15 amino acids. Germline values: CDR1 SGHAT, CDR2 FQNNGV. The CDR3 reads CASSLEPVGEETQYF. The CDR3 nucleotides are TGTGCCAGCAGCTTAGAACCCGTAGGAGAAGAGACCCAGTACTTC.

The chain uses TRBV4-1 and TRBJ2-5; TRBD2 agrees at 7 bases. J was trimmed by 1 base and V by 4 bases; bases with no gene match: 6. The CDR3 is made up of 15 amino acids. Germline values: CDR1 MGHRA, CDR2 YSYEKL. The CDR3 reads CASSPRDYLQETQYF. CDR3 coding DNA: TGCGCCAGCAGCCCCCGGGACTACCTCCAAGAGACCCAGTACTTC.

The chain couples TRBV7-2 to TRBJ2-3; D is unclear. This CDR3 has 16 residues. V was clipped by 5 bases and J by 0 bases, with 15 bases between them. The germline V gene encodes CDR1 SGHTA and CDR2 FQGNSA. In DNA form, the CDR3 reads TGTGCCAGCAGCCAATATGTCGAGCCCAGCACAGATACGCAGTATTTT. It specifies CASSQYVEPSTDTQYF.

The V call is TRBV7-9, the J call TRBJ1-1; weak D call: TRBD1 (6 bases). CDR3 size: 14 residues. With 5 bases removed from V and 5 bases from J, the gap between germline ends came to 15 bases. Germline V gives CDR1 SEHNR, CDR2 FQNEAQ (reference sequence). CDR3 sequence (DNA): TGTGCCAGCAGCGCTGGAGGGGGGGAAACTGAAGCTTTCTTT. Its translation: CASSAGGGETEAFF. Together with reference TRBV7-9 and TRBJ1-1, the CDR3 gives the full variable domain: DTGVSQNPRHKITKRGQNVTFRCDPISEHNRLYWYRQTLGQGPEFLTYFQNEAQLEKSRLLSDRFSAERPKGSFSTLEIQRTEQGDSAMYLCASSAGGGETEAFFGQGTRLTVV.